These 4 T cell receptor beta chains originate from one sample sequenced in a study of T cells expressing NK-cell markers. TCRdb reprocessed the 5' RACE reads and keeps a single row for each CDR3 protein, giving no DNA. Listed are 400,000 to 550,000 distinct CDR3 sequences; roughly 8% falls within the top ten. Material: blood T cells: a sorted CD56 or NKG2C T cell subset, CD4+ or CD8+ T cells, or bulk PBMC T cells (not recorded which). The receptors derive from a woman between 18 and 70 years old in good health.

The chain links TRBV18 to TRBJ1-1; the TCRdb call, TRBD1, lacks DNA for checking. From germline, CDR1 is KGHSH and CDR2 LQKENI. This CDR3 spans 14 amino acids. CDR3 in amino acids: CASSPLDRGSEAFF.

This chain connects TRBV7-2 to TRBJ2-7; TCRdb designates TRBD2, a call that cannot be tested without DNA. The CDR3 contains 16 residues. Germline values: CDR1 SGHTA, CDR2 FQGNSA. CDR3 sequence: CASSFRLAGGRYEQYF.

The chain uses TRBV10-3 and TRBJ2-1; TCRdb designates TRBD2, a call that cannot be tested without DNA. This CDR3 contains 17 residues. Germline V gene lookup returns CDR1 ENHRY and CDR2 SYGVKD. CDR3 amino acids: CAISVGEDLASYNEQFF.

The CDR3 loop is CSATDRQNQPQHF. The rearrangement uses TRBV20-1 and TRBJ1-5; TCRdb's D call of TRBD1 is untestable without DNA. Germline lookup yields CDR1 DFQATT and CDR2 SNEGSKA (reference sequence). The CDR3 contains 13 residues.